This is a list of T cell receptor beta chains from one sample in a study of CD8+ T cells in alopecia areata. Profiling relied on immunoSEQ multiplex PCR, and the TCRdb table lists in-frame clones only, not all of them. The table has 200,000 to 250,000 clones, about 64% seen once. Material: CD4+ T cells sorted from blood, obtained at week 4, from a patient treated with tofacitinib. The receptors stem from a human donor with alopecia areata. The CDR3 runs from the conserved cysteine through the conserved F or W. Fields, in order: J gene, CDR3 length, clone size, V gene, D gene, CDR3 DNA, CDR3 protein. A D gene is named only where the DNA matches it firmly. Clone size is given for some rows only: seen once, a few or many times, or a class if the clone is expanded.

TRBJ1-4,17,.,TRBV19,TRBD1,TGTGCCAGTAGTGCGGGACAGGGCCTTGCAACTAATGAAAAACTGTTTTTT,CASSAGQGLATNEKLFF
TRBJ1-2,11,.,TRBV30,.,TGTGCCTGGAGTTTGAACTATGGCTACACCTTC,CAWSLNYGYTF
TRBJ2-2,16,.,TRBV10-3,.,TGTGCCAGCAGTGAACTTGCTGCCCCGGGCACCGGGGAGCTGTTTTTT,CASSELAAPGTGELFF
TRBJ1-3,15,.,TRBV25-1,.,TGTGCCAGCAGTGACCTTCGGAGCTCTGGAAACACCATATATTTT,CASSDLRSSGNTIYF
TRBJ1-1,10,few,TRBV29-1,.,TGCAGCGGGGGGAACACTGAAGCTTTCTTT,CSGGNTEAFF
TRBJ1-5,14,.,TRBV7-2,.,TGTGCCAGCGATCGAGAAGTTGGCAATCAGCCCCAGCATTTT,CASDREVGNQPQHF
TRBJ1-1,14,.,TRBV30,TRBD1,TGTGCCTGGAGCCCGGGACAGTTGAACACTGAAGCTTTCTTT,CAWSPGQLNTEAFF
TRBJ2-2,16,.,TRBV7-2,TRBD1,TGTGCCAGCACCCCCAGGCAGGGGGCTATCACCGGGGAGCTGTTTTTT,CASTPRQGAITGELFF
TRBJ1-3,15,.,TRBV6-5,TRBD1,TGTGCCAGCAGTTACGATGACAGGGGATTAAACACCATATATTTT,CASSYDDRGLNTIYF
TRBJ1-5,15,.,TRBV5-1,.,TGCGCCACCCCAGCTCCCGGGTCCCAGCAATCGGCCCAGCATTTT,CATPAPGSQQSAQHF
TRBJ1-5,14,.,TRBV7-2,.,TGTGCCAGCAGCTTGGGGGGAGCGGGGAAGCCCCAGCATTTT,CASSLGGAGKPQHF
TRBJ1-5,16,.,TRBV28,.,TGTGCCAGCAGTTTAGGCAGGGGACGGTCCGATCAGCCCCAGCATTTT,CASSLGRGRSDQPQHF
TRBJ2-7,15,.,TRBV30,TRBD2,TGTGCCTGGAGTGTAGGACTAGCGGGGGGGCACGAGCAGTACTTC,CAWSVGLAGGHEQYF
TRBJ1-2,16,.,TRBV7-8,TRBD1,TGTGCCAGCAGCTCGGCGCTCGCGGGACAGGGGTATGGCTACACCTTC,CASSSALAGQGYGYTF
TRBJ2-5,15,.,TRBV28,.,TGTGCCAGCAGACCCGCGGGCCCGGGGTCGGAGACCCAGTACTTC,CASRPAGPGSETQYF
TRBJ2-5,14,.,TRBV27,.,TGTGCCAGCAGTTTATCTCCAGGCCAAGAGACCCAGTACTTC,CASSLSPGQETQYF
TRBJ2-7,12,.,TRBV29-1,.,TGCAGCGTTGGGCAGTCGATCTACGAGCAGTACTTC,CSVGQSIYEQYF
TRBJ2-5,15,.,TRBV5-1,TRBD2,TGCGCCAGCAGCCCGGGAGGCAGAACGCAAGAGACCCAGTACTTC,CASSPGGRTQETQYF
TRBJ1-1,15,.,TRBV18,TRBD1,TGTGCCAGCTCATTCACAGGGGTGGTTGACACTGAAGCTTTCTTT,CASSFTGVVDTEAFF
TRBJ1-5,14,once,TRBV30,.,TGTGCCTGGAGTGTATCAGGGTTGGGTCAGCCCCAGCATTTT,CAWSVSGLGQPQHF
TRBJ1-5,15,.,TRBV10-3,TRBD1,TGTGCCATCAGACACGGGACAGATAGCAATCAGCCCCAGCATTTT,CAIRHGTDSNQPQHF
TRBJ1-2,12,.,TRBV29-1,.,TGCAGCGTTCGAAGGCAGGGCGGTGGCTACACCTTC,CSVRRQGGGYTF
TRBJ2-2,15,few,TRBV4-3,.,TGCGCCAGCAGCCAAGATCCCACGGTGGCCGGGGAGCTGTTTTTT,CASSQDPTVAGELFF
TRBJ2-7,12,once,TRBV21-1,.,TGTGCCAGCAGCAAAGTCGAGGTAGGGCAGTACTTC,CASSKVEVGQYF
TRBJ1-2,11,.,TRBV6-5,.,TGTGCCAGCAGTACACAGTATGGCTACACCTTC,CASSTQYGYTF
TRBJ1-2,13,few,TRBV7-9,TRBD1,TGTGCCAGCAGCCCGGGGACAGACTATGGCTACACCTTC,CASSPGTDYGYTF
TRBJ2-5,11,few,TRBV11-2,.,TGTGCCAGCAGCCCCGAGGAGACCCAGTACTTC,CASSPEETQYF
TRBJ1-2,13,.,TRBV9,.,TGTGCCAGCGCGAGGACACCCAACTATGGCTACACCTTC,CASARTPNYGYTF
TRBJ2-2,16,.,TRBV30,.,TGTGCCTGGAGCGCAGGGCCGGGGGCGAACACCGGGGAGCTGTTTTTT,CAWSAGPGANTGELFF
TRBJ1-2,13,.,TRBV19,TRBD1,TGTGCCAGTAGACCGGGACAGTTAGGCGGCTACACCTTC,CASRPGQLGGYTF
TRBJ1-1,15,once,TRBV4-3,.,TGCGCCAGCAGCCAAGTCGCGAAGGTGAACACTGAAGCTTTCTTT,CASSQVAKVNTEAFF
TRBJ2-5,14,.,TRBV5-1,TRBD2,TGCGCCAGCAGCAGTGGTTTAAGCGGGGAGGCCCAGTACTTC,CASSSGLSGEAQYF
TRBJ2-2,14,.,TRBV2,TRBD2,TGTGCCAGCATCCGGGGGGAGGGTCCCGGGGAGCTGTTTTTT,CASIRGEGPGELFF
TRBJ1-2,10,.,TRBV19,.,TGTGCCTCGGGGGCCGCTGACTACACCTTC,CASGAADYTF
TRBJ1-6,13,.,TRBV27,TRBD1,TGTGCCAGCAAACTCACAGGGGTTTCACCCCTCCACTTT,CASKLTGVSPLHF
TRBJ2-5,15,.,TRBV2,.,TGTGCCAGCAGTGCCCACGGGACCGAGCAAGAGACCCAGTACTTC,CASSAHGTEQETQYF
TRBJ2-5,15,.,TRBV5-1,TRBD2,TGCGCCAGCAGCTTGGCCGGGACTAGCCAAGAGACCCAGTACTTC,CASSLAGTSQETQYF
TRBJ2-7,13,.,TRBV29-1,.,TGCAGCGCCGCTCTGACTCGCTCCTACGAGCAGTACTTC,CSAALTRSYEQYF
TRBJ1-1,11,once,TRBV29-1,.,TGCAGCGTTACCCAGACAATTGAAGCTTTCTTT,CSVTQTIEAFF
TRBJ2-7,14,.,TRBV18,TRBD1,TGTGCCAGCTCACCGGGACAGGGACGTTACGAGCAGTACTTC,CASSPGQGRYEQYF
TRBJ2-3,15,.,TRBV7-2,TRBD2,TGTGCCAGCAGAGAGAGGGGCCCGGGGGGAGATACGCAGTATTTT,CASRERGPGGDTQYF
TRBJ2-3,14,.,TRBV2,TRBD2,TGTGCCAGCATCGGGGGACTAGCGGGCGATACGCAGTATTTT,CASIGGLAGDTQYF
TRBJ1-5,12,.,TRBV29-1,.,TGCAGCGTTGGGGGGGAAAATCAGCCCCAGCATTTT,CSVGGENQPQHF
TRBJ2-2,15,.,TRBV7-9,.,TGTGCCAGCAGCCCTACACAGGGGAACACCGGGGAGCTGTTTTTT,CASSPTQGNTGELFF
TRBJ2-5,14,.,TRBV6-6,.,TGTGCCAGCAGTTACTCCGACGGGGGAGAGACCCAGTACTTC,CASSYSDGGETQYF
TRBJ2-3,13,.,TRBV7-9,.,TGTGCCAGCAGCTTAGGGACCGCAGATACGCAGTATTTT,CASSLGTADTQYF
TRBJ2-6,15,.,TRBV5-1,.,TGCGCCAGCAGCTTGCTTGACTCTGGGGCCAACGTCCTGACTTTC,CASSLLDSGANVLTF
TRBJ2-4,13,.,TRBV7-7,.,TGTGCCGGTAGTACTCTAGCCAAAAACATTCAGTACTTC,CAGSTLAKNIQYF
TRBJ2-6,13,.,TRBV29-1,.,TGCAGCGCCGGGGTTACTGGGGCCAACGTCCTGACTTTC,CSAGVTGANVLTF
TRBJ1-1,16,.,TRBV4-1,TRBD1,TGCGCCAGCAGCCAGCGGGACAGGGGTTCGAACACTGAAGCTTTCTTT,CASSQRDRGSNTEAFF
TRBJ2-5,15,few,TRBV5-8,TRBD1,TGTGCCAGCAGCTTGGTGACAGGGGGACGTGAGACCCAGTACTTC,CASSLVTGGRETQYF
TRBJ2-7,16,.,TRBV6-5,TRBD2,TGTGCCAGCAGTTACGGGCGGGGAGGGATCTCCTACGAGCAGTACTTC,CASSYGRGGISYEQYF
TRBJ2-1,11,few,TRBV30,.,TGTGCCTGGAACAAGCGGAATGAGCAGTTCTTC,CAWNKRNEQFF
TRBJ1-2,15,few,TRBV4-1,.,TGCGCCAGCAGCCCCTTGGGCGGGGGCGCAAGTGGCTACACCTTC,CASSPLGGGASGYTF
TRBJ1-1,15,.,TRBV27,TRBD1,TGTGCCAGCAGATCCTCGACAGGGGGGGACACTGAAGCTTTCTTT,CASRSSTGGDTEAFF
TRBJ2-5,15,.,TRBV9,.,TGTGCCAGCAGCGTCGGGACAACACACGGAGAGACCCAGTACTTC,CASSVGTTHGETQYF
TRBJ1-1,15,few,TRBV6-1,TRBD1,TGTGCCAGCAGTGTTTTGGACAGGGGCGACACTGAAGCTTTCTTT,CASSVLDRGDTEAFF